One and the same sample provided the 32 T cell receptor beta chains below, sequenced in a study of immune cell composition in non-small cell lung cancer. Measured with immunoSEQ multiplex PCR; TCRdb has only the in-frame clones, and not every one. The table records some 1,900 clones, roughly four fifths of them present only once. Sequencing was performed on lung tumor tissue. These receptors originate from a human donor with non-small cell lung cancer.

This rearrangement joins TRBV27 to TRBJ2-5; 14 nucleotides agree with TRBD2. Trimming took 2 bases from V and 2 from J; bases not matched to a gene: 1. Germline loops: CDR1 MNHEY, CDR2 SMNVEV (reference sequence). This CDR3 region has 16 residues. The CDR3 protein is CASSLRLAGGQETQYF. CDR3 sequence (DNA): TGTGCCAGCAGTTTACGACTAGCGGGAGGGCAAGAGACCCAGTACTTC.

This clone was counted once. The chain uses TRBV5-6 and TRBJ2-5; the D gene could be TRBD1 or TRBD2 (5 bases each). The CDR3 has 15 residues. Germline V CDR1 and CDR2: SGHDT, YYEEEE. Trimming stripped 0 bases from V and 5 bases from J, with 14 bases between. In DNA form, the CDR3 reads TGTGCCAGCAGCTTGGCCGGGGTCGGGGACGAGACCCAGTACTTC. This sequence encodes CASSLAGVGDETQYF.

This sequence joins TRBV5-6 and TRBJ2-5; D might be TRBD1 (5 bases). Deletions cut 0 bases from V and 3 bases from J, with 9 bases between. CDR1 SGHDT and CDR2 YYEEEE come from the germline V gene. The length of the CDR3 is 14 residues. The CDR3 DNA is TGTGCCAGCAGCTTGGCAGGGCCCAAAGAGACCCAGTACTTC. As protein: CASSLAGPKETQYF.

The chain carries TRBV5-5 and TRBJ1-1, with D hard to call. The V and J ends lost 4 bases and 0 bases respectively, with 7 bases between them. Germline V gene data show CDR1 as SGHKS and CDR2 as YYEKEE (reference sequence). The CDR3 covers 13 residues. The CDR3: CASSLDLNTEAFF. CDR3 in DNA: TGTGCCAGCAGCCTGGACCTGAACACTGAAGCTTTCTTT. Drawing the rest from reference TRBV5-5 and TRBJ1-1, the complete variable domain is DAGVTQSPTHLIKTRGQQVTLRCSPISGHKSVSWYQQVLGQGPQFIFQYYEKEERGRGNFPDRFSARQFPNYSSELNVNALLLGDSALYLCASSLDLNTEAFFGQGTRLTVV.

This sequence joins TRBV5-1 and TRBJ2-3; no definite D call. Germline V gene data show CDR1 as SGHRS and CDR2 as YFSETQ. Trimming shortened V by 0 bases and J by 2 bases, and 7 bases separated the two germline ends. The CDR3 runs to 14 residues. The CDR3 sequence is CASSLDSPTDTQYF. CDR3 bases: TGCGCCAGCAGCTTGGATTCTCCCACAGATACGCAGTATTTT.

The gene calls are TRBV19 and TRBJ2-1; 11 bases line up with TRBD2. CDR3 size: 17 residues. CDR1 is LNHDA, CDR2 SQIVND, per germline (reference sequence). With 5 bases clipped from V and 9 bases from J, the junction kept 15 bases outside the gene matches. CDR3 in amino acids: CASSPSLTSGRRGEQFF. For the CDR3, the DNA is TGTGCCAGTAGTCCCTCCCTCACTAGCGGGAGACGCGGTGAGCAGTTCTTC. The full variable domain, with the rest looked up from reference TRBV19 and TRBJ2-1, is DGGITQSPKYLFRKEGQNVTLSCEQNLNHDAMYWYRQDPGQGLRLIYYSQIVNDFQKGDIAEGYSVSREKKESFPLTVTSAQKNPTAFYLCASSPSLTSGRRGEQFFGPGTRLTVL.

This clone was picked up one time. This chain uses TRBV28 with TRBJ1-4; 11 positions agree with TRBD1. In germline, CDR1 is MDHEN, CDR2 SYDVKM. V lost 6 bases, J lost 7 bases, and 7 bases stayed unmatched. This CDR3 has 15 amino acids. The CDR3 DNA sequence: TGTGCCAGCAGGGGACAGGGGGTTCTGGCTGAAAAACTGTTTTTT. Translating it yields CASRGQGVLAEKLFF.

This clone was counted a few times. This sequence joins TRBV10-3 and TRBJ2-3, with 7 bases aligning to TRBD2. Germline values: CDR1 ENHRY, CDR2 SYGVKD. This CDR3 comprises 12 residues. With V trimmed by 10 bases and J by 3 bases, 4 bases remained unmatched. CDR3 nucleotides: TGTGCCACCGCGGGAGTTACAGATACGCAGTATTTT. Protein product: CATAGVTDTQYF.

This chain links TRBV7-8 with TRBJ2-5; D could derive from TRBD1 or TRBD2 (5 bases each). V was cut by 1 base and J by 2 bases, with 14 bases left in between. This CDR3 is 16 amino acids long. The germline V gene has CDR1 SGHVS and CDR2 FQNEAQ. The chain's CDR3 is CASSLVLTREQETQYF. In DNA, the CDR3 is TGTGCCAGCAGCTTAGTCCTAACCAGGGAGCAAGAGACCCAGTACTTC.

CDR3 protein: CASSLVDWDTQYF. Written as DNA, the CDR3 is TGTGCCAGCAGCCTAGTGGATTGGGATACGCAGTATTTT. The chain combines TRBV7-6 with TRBJ2-3; unclear D gene. V was pared by 5 bases and J by 6 bases, with 12 bases between. Per the germline V gene, CDR1 is SGHVS and CDR2 is FNYEAQ. The CDR3 loop spans 13 amino acids. The variable domain in full, with the rest retrieved from reference TRBV7-6 and TRBJ2-3, is GAGVSQSPRYKVTKRGQDVALRCDPISGHVSLYWYRQALGQGPEFLTYFNYEAQQDKSGLPNDRFSAERPEGSISTLTIQRTEQRDSAMYRCASSLVDWDTQYFGPGTRLTVL.

Only one count was recorded for this clone. V gene TRBV2 combines with J gene TRBJ1-2; D unresolved. CDR1 and CDR2 from the germline V gene are SNHLY and FYNNEI. V lost 1 base and J lost 6, with 15 bases in between. The CDR3 runs 15 residues. The CDR3 reads CASSEVGRTSNGYTF. In nucleotides, the CDR3 is TGTGCCAGCAGTGAAGTTGGGCGGACCTCCAATGGCTACACCTTC.

A single count supports this clone. The chain has TRBV7-3 and TRBJ2-7, with D possibly TRBD2 on 6 matching bases. This CDR3 contains 12 residues. V lost 2 bases to trimming and J lost 7 bases, with 9 bases between them. Germline V gene lookup returns CDR1 SGHTA and CDR2 FQGTGA. The CDR3 DNA reads as TGTGCCAGCAGCTTATCCGGGGGTGAGCAGTACTTC. This sequence encodes CASSLSGGEQYF.

The chain is built from TRBV30 and TRBJ1-2; 9 bases align to TRBD1. This CDR3 is built from 14 residues. The V and J ends lost 3 bases and 6 bases, in that order; junction bases with no gene match: 8. Germline CDR1 is GTSNPN and CDR2 is SVGIG (reference sequence). CDR3 in amino acids: CAWSLSTGGDGYTF. Here the CDR3 DNA reads TGTGCCTGGAGCCTCAGTACAGGGGGCGATGGCTACACCTTC.

Worth noting for this clone: This CDR3 is missing its conserved last phenylalanine or tryptophan, likely due to a read error. The rearrangement uses TRBV2 and TRBJ1-3, with unresolved D. This CDR3 contains 11 residues. Trimming cost V 10 bases and J 0 bases, with 4 bases left between them. CDR1 is SNHLY, CDR2 FYNNEI, per germline. The CDR3 coding sequence is TGTGCCACCTACTCTGGAAACACCATATATGTT. It encodes CATYSGNTIYV.

The genes are TRBV11-2 and TRBJ1-2; D is uncertain. Trimming removed 3 bases from V and 5 bases from J, with 10 bases in between. The CDR3 is 13 residues long. CDR1 is SGHAT and CDR2 is FQNNGV in the germline V gene. In DNA, the CDR3 is TGTGCCAGCAGCTTGGTCAGCTGGTATGGCTACACCTTC. This encodes CASSLVSWYGYTF.

The chain carries TRBV5-1 and TRBJ1-1; D remains unclear. The CDR3 totals 15 residues. Looked up from germline, CDR1 is SGHRS and CDR2 is YFSETQ. Trimming left V 0 bases short and J 4 bases short, with 13 bases between. CDR3 in amino acids: CASSLEVGVGTEAFF. Written as DNA, the CDR3 is TGCGCCAGCAGCTTGGAAGTGGGCGTGGGCACTGAAGCTTTCTTT. The full variable domain, in which reference TRBV5-1 and TRBJ1-1 provide the parts outside the CDR3, is KAGVTQTPRYLIKTRGQQVTLSCSPISGHRSVSWYQQTPGQGLQFLFEYFSETQRNKGNFPGRFSGRQFSNSRSEMNVSTLELGDSALYLCASSLEVGVGTEAFFGQGTRLTVV.

The CDR3 reads CASSVRDGSSYEQYF. As DNA, the CDR3 is TGTGCCAGCAGCGTACGGGACGGGAGCTCCTACGAGCAGTACTTC. The chain couples TRBV13 to TRBJ2-7; D is possibly TRBD2 (6 bases). Germline CDR1 and CDR2: PRHDT and FYEKMQ (reference sequence). This CDR3 has 15 residues. Trimming left V 5 bases short and J 0 bases short, with 14 bases between. The variable domain in full, completed from reference TRBV13 and TRBJ2-7, reads AAGVIQSPRHLIKEKRETATLKCYPIPRHDTVYWYQQGPGQDPQFLISFYEKMQSDKGSIPDRFSAQQFSDYHSELNMSSLELGDSALYFCASSVRDGSSYEQYFGPGTRLTVT.

The chain is built from TRBV9 and TRBJ2-1; weak D call: TRBD2 (6 bases). CDR3 size: 17 residues. Trimming shortened V by 0 bases and J by 6 bases, and 19 bases separated the two germline ends. CDR1 is SGDLS, CDR2 YYNGEE, per germline. The CDR3 spells CASSVGWTTREGNEQFF. The CDR3, as DNA: TGTGCCAGCAGCGTAGGTTGGACTACCCGAGAGGGCAATGAGCAGTTCTTC.

The rearrangement joins TRBV19 to TRBJ1-5; D not resolved. Trimming removed 0 bases at V and 0 bases at J, with 6 bases between. Per germline, CDR1 LNHDA and CDR2 SQIVND (reference sequence). The CDR3 contains 15 residues. The CDR3 sequence: CASSIDTYSNQPQHF. The CDR3 region has the DNA TGTGCCAGTAGTATAGACACGTATAGCAATCAGCCCCAGCATTTT.

V is TRBV6-1 and J is TRBJ2-7; no reliable D call. V dropped 6 bases and J dropped 3 bases, with 12 bases sitting between them. Per the germline V gene, CDR1 is MNHNS and CDR2 is SASEGT. This CDR3 has 13 residues. CDR3 loop: CASRIGGVYEQYF. In DNA form, the CDR3 reads TGTGCCAGCAGAATAGGCGGCGTCTACGAGCAGTACTTC.

The gene calls are TRBV7-9 and TRBJ2-7; 7 bases match TRBD1. The junction had 3 bases not matched to a gene; V was cut back by 0 bases and J by 4 bases. This CDR3 comprises 14 residues. Germline-derived CDR1 and CDR2 are SEHNR and FQNEAQ (reference sequence). The CDR3 here is CASSLALDRYEQYF. CDR3 DNA sequence: TGTGCCAGCAGCTTAGCTCTGGACAGGTACGAGCAGTACTTC.

In this sample, this clone turned up a few times. J is TRBJ1-1 and V is TRBV7-9; D is undetermined. There are 14 residues in the CDR3. From germline, CDR1 is SEHNR and CDR2 FQNEAQ (reference sequence). V lost 6 bases to trimming and J lost 4 bases, with 15 bases between them. CDR3 nucleotide sequence: TGTGCCAGCAGTTCCGGACTGTCAGCCACTGAAGCTTTCTTT. Translation gives CASSSGLSATEAFF. Full variable domain (missing parts from reference TRBV7-9 and TRBJ1-1): DTGVSQNPRHKITKRGQNVTFRCDPISEHNRLYWYRQTLGQGPEFLTYFQNEAQLEKSRLLSDRFSAERPKGSFSTLEIQRTEQGDSAMYLCASSSGLSATEAFFGQGTRLTVV.

The chain employs TRBV7-2 and TRBJ2-1; 10 positions agree with TRBD2. Germline CDR1 reads SGHTA; CDR2 reads FQGNSA. This CDR3 contains 15 residues. J lost 7 bases, V lost 1 base, and 4 bases had no gene match. In DNA, the CDR3 is TGTGCCAGCAGCTTAGTTAGCGGGAGGTTAAATGAGCAGTTCTTC. Amino acid sequence: CASSLVSGRLNEQFF. The full variable domain, rest sourced from reference TRBV7-2 and TRBJ2-1, is GAGVSQSPSNKVTEKGKDVELRCDPISGHTALYWYRQSLGQGLEFLIYFQGNSAPDKSGLPSDRFSAERTGGSVSTLTIQRTQQEDSAVYLCASSLVSGRLNEQFFGPGTRLTVL.

The chain couples TRBV7-9 to TRBJ2-3; possible D gene TRBD1, 6 bases. The CDR3 covers 15 residues. V dropped 5 bases and J dropped 5 bases, with 17 bases sitting between them. Germline V gene sequence: CDR1 SEHNR, CDR2 FQNEAQ (reference sequence). The CDR3 here is CASSPTQGSEDTQYF. The CDR3 DNA follows: TGTGCCAGCAGCCCAACCCAGGGGTCCGAAGATACGCAGTATTTT.

This chain links TRBV7-2 with TRBJ2-3, with TRBD2 identical over 9 bases. Unmatched junction bases numbered 9, after V lost 3 bases and J lost 5 bases. The CDR3 loop spans 16 amino acids. CDR1 is SGHTA, CDR2 FQGNSA, per germline. The CDR3 here is CASSLTSGGKGDTQYF. The DNA of the CDR3 is TGTGCCAGCAGCTTGACTAGCGGAGGGAAAGGAGATACGCAGTATTTT. The whole variable domain, filled in from reference TRBV7-2 and TRBJ2-3, reads GAGVSQSPSNKVTEKGKDVELRCDPISGHTALYWYRQSLGQGLEFLIYFQGNSAPDKSGLPSDRFSAERTGGSVSTLTIQRTQQEDSAVYLCASSLTSGGKGDTQYFGPGTRLTVL.

The chain links TRBV5-1 to TRBJ1-2, with 9 positions matching TRBD1. The germline V gene encodes CDR1 SGHRS and CDR2 YFSETQ. The V gene end was trimmed by 7 bases and the J gene end by 8 bases; junction bases not matched to a gene: 12. The CDR3 consists of 14 residues. CDR3 nucleotides: TGCGCCAGCGCTCCGGGACAGGGAGTTTGGGGCTACACCTTC. Residues: CASAPGQGVWGYTF.

This clone has a handful of counts. The V and J genes are TRBV7-3 and TRBJ1-5; no definite D call. Germline V gene sequence: CDR1 SGHTA, CDR2 FQGTGA. V lost 2 bases and J lost 7, with 9 bases in between. The CDR3 totals 13 residues. The CDR3 DNA reads as TGTGCCAGCAGCTTAGGGTATCAGCAGCCCCAGCATTTT. It yields the protein CASSLGYQQPQHF.

This rearrangement joins TRBV5-1 to TRBJ2-3; 8 bases are shared with TRBD2. Germline V gene lookup returns CDR1 SGHRS and CDR2 YFSETQ. This CDR3 is 15 amino acids long. V lost 4 bases and J lost 2; bases outside the gene matches: 6. CDR3 amino acids: CASSGSGGNTDTQYF. The CDR3 DNA sequence: TGCGCCAGCAGCGGGTCGGGGGGGAACACAGATACGCAGTATTTT.

This sequence joins TRBV18 and TRBJ1-1; TRBD1 matches at 11 bases. The trim removed 3 bases at V and 5 bases at J, leaving 8 bases unmatched. The CDR3 is 16 amino acids. Germline values: CDR1 KGHSH, CDR2 LQKENI. CDR3 residues: CASSPTTGTGGTEAFF. For the CDR3, the DNA is TGTGCCAGCTCACCCACCACCGGGACAGGGGGGACTGAAGCTTTCTTT.

CDR3 loop: CATDRDINSPLHF. Written as DNA, the CDR3 is TGTGCCACCGACCGGGACATAAATTCACCCCTCCACTTT. This chain joins TRBV2 and TRBJ1-6, with D perhaps TRBD1 (6 bases). In germline, CDR1 is SNHLY, CDR2 FYNNEI. The V end was cut by 10 bases, the J end by 7 bases, with 14 bases between. The CDR3 is 13 residues long.

This chain connects TRBV7-2 to TRBJ2-1, with a possible D match to TRBD2 (6 bases). V was shortened by 2 bases and J by 6 bases, with 14 bases between the two germline ends. This CDR3 comprises 15 residues. CDR1 and CDR2 from the germline V gene are SGHTA and FQGNSA. This chain's CDR3 is CASSLMAGRGNEQFF. The CDR3 DNA follows: TGTGCCAGCAGCTTAATGGCGGGGCGCGGCAATGAGCAGTTCTTC.

The J gene is TRBJ2-1, the V gene TRBV28; D is undetermined. CDR1 MDHEN and CDR2 SYDVKM come from the germline V gene. This CDR3 is 12 amino acids long. Between the trimmed V and J ends, which lost 6 bases and 4 bases, there was a span of 7 bases. In DNA form, the CDR3 reads TGTGCCAGCAGCCTCGGGTACAATGAGCAGTTCTTC. It yields the protein CASSLGYNEQFF.